These T cell receptor beta chains were read from a single sample in a study of blood T cell repertoires in COVID-19. This table comes from immunoSEQ multiplex PCR, and its TCRdb copy is limited to in-frame clones, with some not included. This table holds roughly 97,000 clones, approximately 91% found once. The specimen sequenced was peripheral blood. The receptors were sampled from a human donor in a cohort sampled during active COVID-19. The CDR3 runs from the conserved cysteine through the conserved F or W.

j_gene,v_gene,CDR3aa
TRBJ1-2,TRBV2,CASQNYGYTF
TRBJ2-1,TRBV2,CASGPPGQGSNEQFF
TRBJ2-7,TRBV6-5,CASSLGRGGLYEQYF
TRBJ2-3,TRBV12-3/TRBV12-4,CASSLGSTDTQYF
TRBJ2-1,TRBV18,CASSPTGGASRFGQFF
TRBJ1-3,TRBV18,CASSPQGFSGNTIYF
TRBJ2-5,TRBV13,CASSLRQGPFSPGVRETQYF
TRBJ2-5,TRBV5-1,CASSPGAGGAETQYF
TRBJ1-4,TRBV2,CASSRQGVFATNEKLFF
TRBJ1-1,TRBV6-5,CASSWTREGNTEAFF
TRBJ1-1,TRBV28,CASRAGGLVEAFF
TRBJ1-2,TRBV5-6,CASSTQGAPLYGYTF
TRBJ2-1,TRBV10-1,CASRDPGAGTAYNEQFF
TRBJ1-2,TRBV5-5,CASSTDSWDYGYTF